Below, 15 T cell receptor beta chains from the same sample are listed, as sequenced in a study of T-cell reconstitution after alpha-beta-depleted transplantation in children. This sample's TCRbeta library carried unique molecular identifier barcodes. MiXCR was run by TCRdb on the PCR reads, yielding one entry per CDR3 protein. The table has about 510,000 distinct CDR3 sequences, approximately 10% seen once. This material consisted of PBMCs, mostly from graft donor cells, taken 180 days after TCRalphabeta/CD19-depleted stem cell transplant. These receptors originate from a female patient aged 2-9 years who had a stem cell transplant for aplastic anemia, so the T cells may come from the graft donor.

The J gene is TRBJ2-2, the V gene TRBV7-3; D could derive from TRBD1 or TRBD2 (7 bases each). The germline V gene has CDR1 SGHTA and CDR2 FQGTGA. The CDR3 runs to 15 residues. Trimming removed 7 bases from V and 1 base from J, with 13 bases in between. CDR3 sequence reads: CASTSGGENTGELFF. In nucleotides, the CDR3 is TGTGCCAGCACCTCAGGGGGGGAGAACACCGGGGAGCTGTTTTTT.

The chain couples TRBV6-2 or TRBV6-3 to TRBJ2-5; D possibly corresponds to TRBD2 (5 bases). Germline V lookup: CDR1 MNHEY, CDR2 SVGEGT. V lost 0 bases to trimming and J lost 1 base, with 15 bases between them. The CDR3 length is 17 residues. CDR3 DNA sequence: TGTGCCAGCAGTTACTCGATCTCTGGGGAGTTCCAAGAGACCCAGTACTTC. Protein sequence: CASSYSISGEFQETQYF.

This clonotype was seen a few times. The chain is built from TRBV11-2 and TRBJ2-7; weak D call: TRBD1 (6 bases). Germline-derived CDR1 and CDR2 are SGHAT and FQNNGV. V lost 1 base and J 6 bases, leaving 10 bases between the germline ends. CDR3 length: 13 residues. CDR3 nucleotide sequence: TGTGCCAGCAGCTTAGGTGCCAGGGGCGAGCAGTACGTC. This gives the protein CASSLGARGEQYV.

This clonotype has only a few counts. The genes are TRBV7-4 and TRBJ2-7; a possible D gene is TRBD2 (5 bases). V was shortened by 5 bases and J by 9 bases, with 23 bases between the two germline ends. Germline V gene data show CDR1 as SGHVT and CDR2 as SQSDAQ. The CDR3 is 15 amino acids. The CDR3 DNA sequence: TGTGCCAGCAGCCCCCCTAGGGTTCGAGGGATCCGGCAGTACGTC. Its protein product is CASSPPRVRGIRQYV.

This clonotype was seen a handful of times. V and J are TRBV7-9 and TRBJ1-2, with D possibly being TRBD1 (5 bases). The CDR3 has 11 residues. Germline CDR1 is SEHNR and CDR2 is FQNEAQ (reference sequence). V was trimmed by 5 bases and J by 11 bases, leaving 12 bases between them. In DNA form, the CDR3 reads TGTGCCAGCAGCCTCAGAGGGGTGTACACCTTC. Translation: CASSLRGVYTF.

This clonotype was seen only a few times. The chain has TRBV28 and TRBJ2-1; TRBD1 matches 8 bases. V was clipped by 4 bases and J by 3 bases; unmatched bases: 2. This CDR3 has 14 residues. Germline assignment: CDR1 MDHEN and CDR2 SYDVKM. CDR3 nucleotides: TGTGCCAGCAGTTCCGGACAGGGCTACAATGAGCAGTTCTTC. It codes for CASSSGQGYNEQFF.

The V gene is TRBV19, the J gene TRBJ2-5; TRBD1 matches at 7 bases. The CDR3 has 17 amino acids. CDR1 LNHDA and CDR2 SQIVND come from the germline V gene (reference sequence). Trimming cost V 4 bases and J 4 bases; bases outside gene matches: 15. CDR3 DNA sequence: TGTGCCAGTAGTACCGGGACAGTGTTTAGGGGAGCAGAGACCCAGTACTTC. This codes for CASSTGTVFRGAETQYF. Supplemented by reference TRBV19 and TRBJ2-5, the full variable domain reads DGGITQSPKYLFRKEGQNVTLSCEQNLNHDAMYWYRQDPGQGLRLIYYSQIVNDFQKGDIAEGYSVSREKKESFPLTVTSAQKNPTAFYLCASSTGTVFRGAETQYFGPGTRLLVL.

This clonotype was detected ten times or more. CDR3 sequence (DNA): TGTGCCAGCAGCCACAGAGGAGCCAGGGGCTACGAGCAGTACTTC. This codes for CASSHRGARGYEQYF. This chain connects TRBV7-2 to TRBJ2-7, with a possible D match to TRBD1 (6 bases). V was clipped by 5 bases and J by 3 bases, with 17 bases between them. The CDR3 loop spans 15 amino acids. In germline, CDR1 is SGHTA, CDR2 FQGNSA.

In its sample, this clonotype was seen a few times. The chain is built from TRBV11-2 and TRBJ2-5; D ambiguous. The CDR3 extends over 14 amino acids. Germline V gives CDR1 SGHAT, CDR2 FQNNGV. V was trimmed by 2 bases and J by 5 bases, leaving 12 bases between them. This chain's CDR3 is CASSLYGSAETQYF. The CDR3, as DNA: TGTGCCAGCAGCTTATATGGCTCAGCGGAGACCCAGTACTTC.

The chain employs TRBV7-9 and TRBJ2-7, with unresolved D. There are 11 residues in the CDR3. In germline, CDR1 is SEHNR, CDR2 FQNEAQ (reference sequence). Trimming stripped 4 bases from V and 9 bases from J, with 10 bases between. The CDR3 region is CASSSDVVQYV. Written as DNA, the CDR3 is TGTGCCAGCAGCTCAGACGTGGTGCAGTACGTC.

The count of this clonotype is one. The CDR3 protein is CSASHRREGGEKLFF. The CDR3 nucleotides are TGCAGTGCTAGCCACCGCAGGGAGGGAGGTGAAAAACTGTTTTTT. The J gene is TRBJ1-4, the V gene TRBV20-1; D possibly corresponds to TRBD1 (5 bases). The CDR3 loop spans 15 amino acids. Germline assignment: CDR1 DFQATT and CDR2 SNEGSKA (reference sequence). V shed 3 bases and J shed 7 bases, with 18 bases lying between them.

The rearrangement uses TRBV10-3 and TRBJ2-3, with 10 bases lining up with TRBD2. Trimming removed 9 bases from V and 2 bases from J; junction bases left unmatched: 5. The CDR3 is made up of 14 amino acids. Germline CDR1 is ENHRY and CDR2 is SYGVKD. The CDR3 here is CAILAGATTDTQYF. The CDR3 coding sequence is TGTGCCATTCTAGCGGGGGCAACCACAGATACGCAGTATTTT.

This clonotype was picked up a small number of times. In nucleotides, the CDR3 is TGCGCCAGCAGCCATGGGCCGGGACCTACAGGTTCACCCCTCCACTTT. Its protein product is CASSHGPGPTGSPLHF. The chain carries TRBV4-3 and TRBJ1-6; tentative D call: TRBD1 (5 bases). CDR3 length equals 16 residues. V dropped 3 bases and J dropped 9 bases, with 18 bases sitting between them. CDR1 LGHNA and CDR2 YSLEER come from the germline V gene.

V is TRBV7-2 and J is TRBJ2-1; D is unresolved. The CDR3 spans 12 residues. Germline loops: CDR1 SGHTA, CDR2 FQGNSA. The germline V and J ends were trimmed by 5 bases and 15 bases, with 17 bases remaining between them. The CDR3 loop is CASSAPSSLRFF. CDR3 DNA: TGTGCCAGCAGCGCTCCCTCGAGTCTCCGGTTCTTC.

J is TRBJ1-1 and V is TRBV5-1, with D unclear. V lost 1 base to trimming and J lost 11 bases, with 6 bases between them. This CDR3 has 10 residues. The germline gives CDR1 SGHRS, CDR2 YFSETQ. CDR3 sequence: CASSLLPAFF. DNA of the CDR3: TGCGCCAGCAGCTTGCTCCCCGCTTTCTTT.